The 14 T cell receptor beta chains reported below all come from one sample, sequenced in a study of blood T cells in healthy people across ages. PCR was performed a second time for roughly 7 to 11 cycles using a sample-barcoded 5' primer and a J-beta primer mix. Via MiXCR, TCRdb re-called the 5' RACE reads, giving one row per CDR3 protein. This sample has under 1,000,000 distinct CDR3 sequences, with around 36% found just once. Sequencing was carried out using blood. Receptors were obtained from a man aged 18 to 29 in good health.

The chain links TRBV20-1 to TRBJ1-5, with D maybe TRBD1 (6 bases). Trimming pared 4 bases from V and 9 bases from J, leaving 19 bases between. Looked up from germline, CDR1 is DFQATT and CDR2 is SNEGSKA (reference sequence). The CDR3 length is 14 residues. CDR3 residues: CSAIPGVGKWPQHF. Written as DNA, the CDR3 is TGCAGTGCTATACCAGGGGTAGGCAAATGGCCCCAGCATTTT.

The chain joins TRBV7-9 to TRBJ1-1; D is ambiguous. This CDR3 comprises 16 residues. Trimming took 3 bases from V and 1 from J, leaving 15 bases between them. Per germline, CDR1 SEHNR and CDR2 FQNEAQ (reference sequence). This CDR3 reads CASSFSPHLWNTEAFF. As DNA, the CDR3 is TGTGCCAGCAGCTTTTCCCCGCATTTGTGGAACACTGAAGCTTTCTTT.

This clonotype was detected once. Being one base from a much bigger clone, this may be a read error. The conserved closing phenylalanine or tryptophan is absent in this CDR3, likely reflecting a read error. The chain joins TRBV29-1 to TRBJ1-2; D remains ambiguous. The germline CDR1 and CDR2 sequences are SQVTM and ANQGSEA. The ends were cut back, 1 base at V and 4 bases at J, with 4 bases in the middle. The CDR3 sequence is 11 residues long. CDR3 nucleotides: TGCAGCGTTGAAGTCCGCTATGGCTACACCTTA. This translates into CSVEVRYGYTL.

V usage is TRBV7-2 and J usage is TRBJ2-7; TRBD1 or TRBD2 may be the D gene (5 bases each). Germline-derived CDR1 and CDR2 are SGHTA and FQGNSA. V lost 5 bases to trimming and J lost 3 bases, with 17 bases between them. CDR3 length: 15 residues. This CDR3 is CASSGAADPFYEQYF. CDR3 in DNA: TGTGCCAGCAGCGGGGCAGCGGACCCCTTCTACGAGCAGTACTTC.

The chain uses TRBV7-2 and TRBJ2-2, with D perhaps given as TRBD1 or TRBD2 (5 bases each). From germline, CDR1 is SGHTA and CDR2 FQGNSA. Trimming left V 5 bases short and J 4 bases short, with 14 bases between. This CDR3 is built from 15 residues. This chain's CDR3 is CASSLGPWGTGELFF. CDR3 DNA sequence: TGTGCCAGCAGCCTGGGACCTTGGGGCACCGGGGAGCTGTTTTTT.

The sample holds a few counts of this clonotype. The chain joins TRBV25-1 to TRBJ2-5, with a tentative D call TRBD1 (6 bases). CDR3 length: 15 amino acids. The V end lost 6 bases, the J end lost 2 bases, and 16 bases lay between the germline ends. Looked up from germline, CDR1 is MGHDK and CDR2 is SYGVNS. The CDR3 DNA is TGTGCCAGCAGCGAACCGGGACAAAAGCAAGAGACCCAGTACTTC. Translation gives CASSEPGQKQETQYF.

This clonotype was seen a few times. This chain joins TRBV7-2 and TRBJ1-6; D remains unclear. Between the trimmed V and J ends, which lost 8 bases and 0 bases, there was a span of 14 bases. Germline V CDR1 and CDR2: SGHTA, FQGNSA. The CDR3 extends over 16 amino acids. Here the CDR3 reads CASGRGPSSYNSPLHF. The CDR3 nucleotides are TGTGCCAGCGGCAGAGGGCCGAGCTCCTATAATTCACCCCTCCACTTT.

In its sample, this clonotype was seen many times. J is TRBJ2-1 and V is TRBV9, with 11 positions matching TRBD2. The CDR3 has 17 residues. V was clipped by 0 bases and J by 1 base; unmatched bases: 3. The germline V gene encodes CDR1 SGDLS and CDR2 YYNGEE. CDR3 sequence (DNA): TGTGCCAGCAGCGTAGATCCTAGCGGGGGGTCCTACAATGAGCAGTTCTTC. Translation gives CASSVDPSGGSYNEQFF.

The CDR3: CASSPTRLDWFF. The CDR3 DNA sequence: TGTGCCAGCAGTCCGACACGGCTGGATTGGTTCTTC. This chain joins TRBV2 and TRBJ2-1, with D unresolved. Looked up from germline, CDR1 is SNHLY and CDR2 is FYNNEI. V lost 5 bases, J lost 15 bases, and 17 bases lay in between. This CDR3 has 12 amino acids.

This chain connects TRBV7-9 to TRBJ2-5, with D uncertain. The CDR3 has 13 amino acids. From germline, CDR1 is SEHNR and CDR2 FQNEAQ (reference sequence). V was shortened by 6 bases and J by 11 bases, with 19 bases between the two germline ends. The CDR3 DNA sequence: TGTGCCAGCAGTGGGCTACTGGGCAATGAGCAGTACTTC. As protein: CASSGLLGNEQYF.

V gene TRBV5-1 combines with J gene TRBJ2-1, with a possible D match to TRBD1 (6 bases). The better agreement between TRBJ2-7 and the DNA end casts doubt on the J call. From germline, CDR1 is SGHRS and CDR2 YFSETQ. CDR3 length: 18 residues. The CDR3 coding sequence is TGCGCCAGCAGCTTGGTGCCTACAGGGTCCCTCTCCTACAATGAGCAGTACTTC. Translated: CASSLVPTGSLSYNEQYF.

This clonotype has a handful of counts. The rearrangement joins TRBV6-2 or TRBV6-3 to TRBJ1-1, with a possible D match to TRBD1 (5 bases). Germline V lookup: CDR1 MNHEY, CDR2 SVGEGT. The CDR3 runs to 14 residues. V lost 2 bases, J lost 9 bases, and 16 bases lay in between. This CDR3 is CASSYLRDGLQAFF. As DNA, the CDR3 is TGTGCCAGCAGTTACCTCCGGGACGGGTTACAAGCTTTCTTT.

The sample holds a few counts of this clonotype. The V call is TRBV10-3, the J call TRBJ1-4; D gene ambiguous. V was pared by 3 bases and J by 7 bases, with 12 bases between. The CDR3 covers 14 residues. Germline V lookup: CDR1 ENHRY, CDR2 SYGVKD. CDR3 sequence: CAISERSGSEKLFF. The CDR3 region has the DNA TGTGCCATCAGTGAACGTTCGGGTTCTGAAAAACTGTTTTTT.

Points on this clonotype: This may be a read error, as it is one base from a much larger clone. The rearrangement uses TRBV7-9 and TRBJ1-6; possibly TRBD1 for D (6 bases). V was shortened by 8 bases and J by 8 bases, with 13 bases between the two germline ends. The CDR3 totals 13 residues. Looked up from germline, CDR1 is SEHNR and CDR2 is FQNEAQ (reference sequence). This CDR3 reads CASGGLGHSPLHF. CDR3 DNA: TGTGCCAGCGGGGGGCTCGGGCATTCACCCCTCCACTTT.